This is a list of T cell receptor beta chains from one sample in a study of T cell responses to AZD1222 COVID-19 vaccine. Some clones are missing from TCRdb's copy, which holds only in-frame ones; the method was immunoSEQ multiplex PCR. There are under 150,000 clones in the sample; roughly 88% occur only once, and about 25% lies in the top ten. This specimen was peripheral blood, taken 28 days after the second AZD1222 dose. The receptors shown here come from an adult who received the AZD1222 COVID-19 vaccine. CDR3s include the opening cysteine and the closing phenylalanine or tryptophan. Fields, in order: D gene, V gene, J gene, clone size, CDR3 DNA, CDR3 protein. The D gene is left open where the match is weak. Size is omitted from some rows. Given values are once, few, many or a class for expanded clones.

TRBD1,TRBV10-1,TRBJ2-7,.,TGCGCCAGCAGTGAGGTGCCCACAGGGGTTAGTGGCGAGCAGTACTTC,CASSEVPTGVSGEQYF
.,TRBV5-6,TRBJ2-5,.,TGTGCCAGCAGCTTGTGGCGTTTAGCGGAGCAAGAGACCCAGTACTTC,CASSLWRLAEQETQYF
.,TRBV21-1,TRBJ1-4,.,TGTGCCAGCACCCCAGTCGTGGGCAGTGAGGGTGAAAAACTGTTTTTT,CASTPVVGSEGEKLFF
.,TRBV3-1/TRBV3-2,TRBJ1-1,.,TGTGCCAGCAGCAACAGGGTGCGGACTGAAGCTTTCTTT,CASSNRVRTEAFF
TRBD1,TRBV9,TRBJ1-6,few,TGTGCCAGCAGGGGACAGGGAGGAAAATCACCCCTCCACTTT,CASRGQGGKSPLHF
.,TRBV5-8,TRBJ2-7,.,TGTGCCAGCAGCTTGGAGTACAGGGCCTACGAGCAGTACTTC,CASSLEYRAYEQYF
TRBD2,TRBV7-2,TRBJ2-3,.,TGTGCCAGCAGCTGGACTAGCGGGGGGGGGCAGTATTTT,CASSWTSGGGQYF
TRBD1,TRBV19,TRBJ1-2,.,TGTGCCAGTAGGTTACAGGGGAACTATGGCTACACCTTC,CASRLQGNYGYTF
.,TRBV19,TRBJ2-7,.,TGTGCCAGTAGACCAGGGGGGGCTATGTACGAGCAGTACTTC,CASRPGGAMYEQYF
TRBD1,TRBV6-6,TRBJ1-6,once,TGTGCCAGCAGTACGACAGGGAATTATAATTCACCCCTCCACTTT,CASSTTGNYNSPLHF
TRBD2,TRBV28,TRBJ2-4,.,TGTGCCAGCACAACCCCCGGGACTAGCGGAAACATTCAGTACTTC,CASTTPGTSGNIQYF
.,TRBV5-1,TRBJ2-2,.,TGCGCCAGCAGCTTGGCTCAGAACACCGGGGAGCTGTTTTTT,CASSLAQNTGELFF
.,TRBV27,TRBJ2-7,.,TGTGCCAGCAGTTTATCTCTTCGGACTAACCCCCCGGGGTACGAGCAGTACTTC,CASSLSLRTNPPGYEQYF
TRBD2,TRBV7-3,TRBJ2-3,.,TGTGCCAGCAGCTTGGGACTAGCGGGGGGGTTTTCTAGCACAGATACGCAGTATTTT,CASSLGLAGGFSSTDTQYF
.,TRBV6-6,TRBJ2-7,.,TGTGCCAGCAGTTACTGGAGGGGGGTTCGATCCTACGAGCAGTACTTC,CASSYWRGVRSYEQYF
.,TRBV27,TRBJ2-2,.,TGTGCCAGCAGTTTATCGATGGAGGGGGCCGGGGAGCTGTTTTTT,CASSLSMEGAGELFF
.,TRBV6-5,TRBJ2-7,.,TGTGCCAGCAGTTACTCGTGGGGAAATGAGCAGTACTTC,CASSYSWGNEQYF
.,TRBV21-1,TRBJ1-6,.,TGTGCCAGCATCAGAAGCCGGGACAGGGGGAATTCACCCCTCCACTTT,CASIRSRDRGNSPLHF
TRBD1,TRBV7-8,TRBJ1-1,few,TGTGCCAGCAGTAACGACAGGGGGCACCTTTCAGCTTTCTTT,CASSNDRGHLSAFF